These 30 T cell receptor beta chains originate from one sample sequenced in a study of T-cell reconstitution after alpha-beta-depleted transplantation in children. Unique molecular identifiers were built into the TCRbeta library. MiXCR was run by TCRdb on the PCR reads, yielding one entry per CDR3 protein. Of about 190,000 distinct CDR3 sequences listed, around 7% were seen once; the top ten hold 3%. This specimen was PBMCs from the stem cell graft donor, taken from the stem cell graft. The receptors originated from a human donor who donated a stem cell graft to a child with Wiskott-Aldrich syndrome.

This clonotype has a count of ten or more. The J gene is TRBJ1-5, the V gene TRBV12-3 or TRBV12-4, with D perhaps TRBD1 (5 bases). V gave up 5 bases and J gave up 3 bases, with 8 bases separating them. This CDR3 region has 13 residues. The CDR3 is CASSGDLNQPQHF. The CDR3 bases are TGTGCCAGCAGTGGGGACCTCAATCAGCCCCAGCATTTT.

This clonotype was found many times. The chain carries TRBV19 and TRBJ2-3; D remains ambiguous. V gave up 3 bases and J gave up 1 base, with 8 bases separating them. The CDR3 sequence is 14 residues long. CDR1 is LNHDA, CDR2 SQIVND, per germline (reference sequence). CDR3 loop: CASSIRTRTDTQYF. The CDR3, as DNA: TGTGCCAGTAGTATCCGGACGCGCACAGATACGCAGTATTTT. The whole variable domain, remainder taken from reference TRBV19 and TRBJ2-3, is DGGITQSPKYLFRKEGQNVTLSCEQNLNHDAMYWYRQDPGQGLRLIYYSQIVNDFQKGDIAEGYSVSREKKESFPLTVTSAQKNPTAFYLCASSIRTRTDTQYFGPGTRLTVL.

This clonotype was detected many times. The chain combines TRBV20-1 with TRBJ2-7; a possible D gene is TRBD2 (5 bases). This CDR3 comprises 13 residues. Trimming left V 4 bases short and J 0 bases short, with 10 bases between. Germline V CDR1 and CDR2: DFQATT, SNEGSKA (reference sequence). CDR3 residues: CSATGEGSYEQYF. CDR3 coding DNA: TGCAGTGCTACAGGCGAGGGCTCCTACGAGCAGTACTTC.

This clonotype was seen only a few times. This chain uses TRBV12-3 or TRBV12-4 with TRBJ2-1, with 10 bases aligning to TRBD2. Germline trimming cut 3 bases from V and 6 bases from J; bases unmatched to any gene: 5. The CDR3 loop spans 15 amino acids. The CDR3 loop reads CASSLSPSGSNEQFF. The CDR3 coding sequence is TGTGCCAGCAGTTTGTCTCCTAGCGGGAGCAATGAGCAGTTCTTC.

At least ten counts were recorded for this clonotype. The chain links TRBV6-2 or TRBV6-3 to TRBJ2-7; 14 bases are shared with TRBD2. With V trimmed by 5 bases and J by 4 bases, 16 bases remained unmatched. This CDR3 spans 19 amino acids. Germline CDR1 MNHEY, CDR2 SVGEGT. CDR3 nucleotides: TGTGCCAGCAGTACCAGACGTGGGACTAGCGGGAGTTCCCTATACGAGCAGTACTTC. Encoded protein: CASSTRRGTSGSSLYEQYF.

This clonotype showed up many times. This chain connects TRBV15 to TRBJ2-5, with D possibly TRBD2 on 6 matching bases. The germline gives CDR1 LNHNV, CDR2 YYDKDF (reference sequence). V lost 1 base to trimming and J lost 3 bases, with 9 bases between them. This CDR3 region has 14 residues. The CDR3 DNA sequence: TGTGCCACCAGCAGAGGTGGCGGGAAAGAGACCCAGTACTTC. Translation gives CATSRGGGKETQYF.

The table lists this clonotype with a few counts. This chain uses TRBV7-9 with TRBJ2-2, with TRBD1 as a possible D gene (6 bases). The CDR3 spans 15 residues. Germline lookup yields CDR1 SEHNR and CDR2 FQNEAQ (reference sequence). V shed 5 bases and J shed 5 bases, with 15 bases lying between them. CDR3 nucleotide sequence: TGTGCCAGCAGCAACCCCCTTACAGGGACCGGGGAGCTGTTTTTT. It yields the protein CASSNPLTGTGELFF. The full variable domain, with the rest looked up from reference TRBV7-9 and TRBJ2-2, is DTGVSQNPRHKITKRGQNVTFRCDPISEHNRLYWYRQTLGQGPEFLTYFQNEAQLEKSRLLSDRFSAERPKGSFSTLEIQRTEQGDSAMYLCASSNPLTGTGELFFGEGSRLTVL.

This clonotype was seen repeatedly, ten times or more. The chain has TRBV20-1 and TRBJ1-5; TRBD1 might be the D (6 bases). The V gene's germline CDR1 is DFQATT and CDR2 SNEGSKA (reference sequence). The CDR3 is made up of 13 amino acids. Trimming pared 0 bases from V and 7 bases from J, leaving 10 bases between. Written as DNA, the CDR3 is TGCAGTGCTAGAGAAGGGGGTGGACAGCCCCAGCATTTT. Protein sequence: CSAREGGGQPQHF.

The V and J genes are TRBV7-8 and TRBJ1-5; tentative D call: TRBD1 (5 bases). Looked up from germline, CDR1 is SGHVS and CDR2 is FQNEAQ. The CDR3 has 18 amino acids. The V end lost 2 bases, the J end lost 3 bases, and 20 bases lay between the germline ends. CDR3 region: CASSLKGMYGALNQPQHF. The CDR3 DNA reads as TGTGCCAGCAGCTTAAAGGGGATGTACGGAGCTCTCAATCAGCCCCAGCATTTT.

This clonotype was detected many times. This rearrangement joins TRBV25-1 to TRBJ2-2; no clear D. The CDR3 runs to 13 residues. Trimming removed 4 bases at V and 6 bases at J, with 9 bases between. CDR1 and CDR2 from the germline V gene are MGHDK and SYGVNS. Here the CDR3 DNA reads TGTGCCAGCAGTGCCTCAAATGCCGGGGAGCTGTTTTTT. The encoded protein is CASSASNAGELFF.

The sample holds many counts of this clonotype. This chain's CDR3 is CASSLGLDRVNYGYTF. The CDR3 bases are TGCGCCAGCAGCCTTGGCCTCGACAGGGTGAATTATGGCTACACCTTC. The rearrangement links TRBV4-1 to TRBJ1-2, with 7 bases fitting TRBD1. Germline V gene sequence: CDR1 MGHRA, CDR2 YSYEKL. This CDR3 comprises 16 residues. The V and J ends lost 4 bases and 5 bases, in that order; junction bases with no gene match: 13.

Many counts were recorded for this clonotype. The chain is built from TRBV6-5 and TRBJ2-1, with TRBD2 matching 13 bases. The V and J ends lost 1 base and 4 bases, in that order; junction bases with no gene match: 4. This CDR3 contains 17 residues. The germline CDR1 and CDR2 sequences are MNHEY and SVGAGI. CDR3 protein: CASSYWGLAGIYNEQFF. The CDR3 DNA follows: TGTGCCAGCAGTTACTGGGGACTAGCGGGAATTTACAATGAGCAGTTCTTC.

This clonotype was recorded a few times. The J gene is TRBJ2-5, the V gene TRBV19; D may be TRBD1 (5 bases). CDR1 is LNHDA, CDR2 SQIVND, per germline (reference sequence). V was pared by 8 bases and J by 3 bases, with 16 bases between. The CDR3 loop spans 14 amino acids. The DNA for the CDR3 is TGTGCCAGTGGGCCACAGGATCCCGAAGAGACCCAGTACTTC. Amino acid sequence: CASGPQDPEETQYF.

V gene TRBV5-1 combines with J gene TRBJ1-1, with 8 bases matching TRBD1. Germline-derived CDR1 and CDR2 are SGHRS and YFSETQ. The J segment lost 7 bases and the V segment lost 4 bases, leaving 3 bases of the junction unmatched. CDR3 size: 12 residues. DNA of the CDR3: TGCGCCAGCAGCATCGGACAGGGTGAAGCTTTCTTT. This translates into CASSIGQGEAFF.

This clonotype was counted ten times or more. The rearrangement uses TRBV9 and TRBJ2-3; tentatively, D is TRBD1 or TRBD2 (5 bases each). V was cut by 3 bases and J by 2 bases, with 10 bases left in between. The CDR3 totals 14 residues. The germline CDR1 and CDR2 sequences are SGDLS and YYNGEE. The chain's CDR3 is CASSAGPNTDTQYF. The CDR3 DNA reads as TGTGCCAGCAGCGCGGGACCCAACACAGATACGCAGTATTTT.

This clonotype was seen repeatedly, ten times or more. The chain carries TRBV12-3 or TRBV12-4 and TRBJ1-1; 9 positions match TRBD1. With 7 bases clipped from V and 9 bases from J, the junction kept 9 bases outside the gene matches. CDR3 length: 13 amino acids. DNA of the CDR3: TGTGCCAGCATTAAACAGGGGGCGCTTAAAGCTTTCTTT. The encoded protein is CASIKQGALKAFF.

This clonotype was recorded a few times. The chain has TRBV5-1 and TRBJ1-6; TRBD1 matches 9 bases. This CDR3 is 18 amino acids long. The germline V gene encodes CDR1 SGHRS and CDR2 YFSETQ. Losses at the gene ends were 2 bases for V and 7 bases for J; bases not matched to a gene: 13. CDR3: CASSFQPTGQGVNSPLHF. In nucleotides, the CDR3 is TGCGCCAGCAGCTTTCAACCGACGGGACAGGGTGTAAATTCACCCCTCCACTTT.

This clonotype has a count of ten or more. Here the CDR3 omits its conserved ending phenylalanine or tryptophan, so a read error is the likely source. The V gene is TRBV20-1, the J gene TRBJ2-5; 7 positions agree with TRBD1. V shed 5 bases and J 9 bases; nucleotides not matched to a gene: 15. The CDR3 extends over 14 amino acids. CDR1 and CDR2 from the germline V gene are DFQATT and SNEGSKA (reference sequence). The chain's CDR3 is CSAGPGTATPAQYL. The CDR3 nucleotides are TGCAGTGCTGGTCCGGGGACAGCTACCCCGGCCCAGTACCTC.

This chain joins TRBV20-1 and TRBJ1-2; TRBD1 matches 10 bases. The CDR3 totals 15 residues. The germline gives CDR1 DFQATT, CDR2 SNEGSKA (reference sequence). CDR3 protein: CRATPRDRGSDGYTF. The CDR3, as DNA: TGCAGAGCCACCCCAAGGGACAGGGGATCGGATGGCTACACCTTC.

The V and J genes are TRBV6-1 and TRBJ2-7, with D perhaps TRBD1 or TRBD2 (5 bases each). The CDR3 runs to 15 residues. Germline CDR1 reads MNHNS; CDR2 reads SASEGT. Trimming removed 7 bases from V and 2 bases from J, with 18 bases in between. This chain's CDR3 is CASNTYRDGTYEQYF. The CDR3 nucleotides are TGTGCCAGCAATACGTACCGGGACGGGACCTACGAGCAGTACTTC.

This clonotype was recorded many times. The CDR3 coding sequence is TGTGCCAGCAGTTTAACAACGGCAACCTACGAGCAGTACTTC. Amino acid sequence: CASSLTTATYEQYF. The chain carries TRBV12-3 or TRBV12-4 and TRBJ2-7, with D unresolved. The CDR3 is 14 residues long. Deletions cut 2 bases from V and 2 bases from J, with 10 bases between.

In its sample, this clonotype was seen many times. The V and J genes are TRBV11-2 and TRBJ2-2; perhaps TRBD2 as D (6 bases). V lost 1 base and J lost 3, with 12 bases in between. The CDR3 consists of 16 residues. The germline gives CDR1 SGHAT, CDR2 FQNNGV. In DNA, the CDR3 is TGTGCCAGCAGCTTAGTTTGGGGGGATTACACCGGGGAGCTGTTTTTT. Translating it yields CASSLVWGDYTGELFF.

This clonotype was observed at least ten times. The chain uses TRBV24-1 and TRBJ2-7; 8 bases are a match to TRBD1. Germline loops: CDR1 KGHDR, CDR2 SFDVKD. J gave up 4 bases and V 3 bases, and 7 bases lay outside the gene matches. The CDR3 has 15 residues. In DNA, the CDR3 is TGTGCCACCAGTGATACCGATAACAGGGGGTACGAGCAGTACTTC. It codes for CATSDTDNRGYEQYF.

In its sample, this clonotype was seen many times. This chain connects TRBV21-1 to TRBJ2-5. TRBV21-1 is assigned pseudogene status. This CDR3 has 12 residues. Here the CDR3 reads CASSKPRETQYF. Written as DNA, the CDR3 is TGTGCCAGCAGCAAGCCGAGGGAGACCCAGTACTTC.

This clonotype was recorded many times. V gene TRBV20-1 combines with J gene TRBJ2-7, with 12 bases identical to TRBD2. Germline CDR1 is DFQATT and CDR2 is SNEGSKA (reference sequence). Trimming at V came to 3 bases and at J to 7 bases, leaving 7 bases not matched to a gene. CDR3 length: 14 amino acids. DNA for the CDR3: TGCAGTGCTAGGCCGACTAGCGGGAGAGGGGAGCAGTACTTC. It yields the protein CSARPTSGRGEQYF.

This clonotype was found many times. The chain has TRBV28 and TRBJ2-7, with D perhaps matching TRBD1 (6 bases). V lost 6 bases to trimming and J lost 5 bases, with 14 bases between them. The CDR3 runs to 13 residues. Germline CDR1 MDHEN, CDR2 SYDVKM. CDR3 residues: CASRSQGFHEQYF. Here the CDR3 DNA reads TGTGCCAGCAGGTCACAGGGTTTCCACGAGCAGTACTTC.

This chain uses TRBV18 with TRBJ2-3; no firm D call. CDR3 length: 13 residues. With 4 bases removed from V and 2 bases from J, the gap between germline ends came to 7 bases. CDR1 and CDR2 from the germline V gene are KGHSH and LQKENI. CDR3 loop: CASSRHPTDTQYF. The CDR3 nucleotides read TGTGCCAGCTCACGGCACCCCACAGATACGCAGTATTTT.

There are many counts of this clonotype. J is TRBJ1-2 and V is TRBV20-1, with unresolved D. There are 13 residues in the CDR3. The germline V gene encodes CDR1 DFQATT and CDR2 SNEGSKA (reference sequence). The germline V and J ends were trimmed by 0 bases and 3 bases, with 8 bases remaining between them. The DNA for the CDR3 is TGCAGTGCTAGAGATTGGGTAGACTATGGCTACACCTTC. It translates to CSARDWVDYGYTF.

This clonotype was counted many times. The CDR3 DNA reads as TGTGCCAGCAGCTTATTCGAGACAGGCCATAGAGTTAACTATGGCTACACCTTC. This sequence encodes CASSLFETGHRVNYGYTF. The chain recombines TRBV7-2 with TRBJ1-2, with D possibly matching TRBD1 (6 bases). The CDR3 extends over 18 amino acids. Trimming pared 2 bases from V and 1 base from J, leaving 20 bases between. The germline gives CDR1 SGHTA, CDR2 FQGNSA.

This clonotype was seen a few times. The rearrangement uses TRBV6-1 and TRBJ2-7; D is unclear. Germline lookup yields CDR1 MNHNS and CDR2 SASEGT. CDR3 length equals 11 residues. Trimming stripped 4 bases from V and 5 bases from J, with 6 bases between. This CDR3 reads CASSGSDEQYF. The CDR3, as DNA: TGTGCCAGCAGTGGGAGCGACGAGCAGTACTTC.